This entry is about one T cell receptor (beta chain). The antigen is not known. This entry belongs to a study of regulatory T cells in long-lasting Graves disease. Findings and caveats of the study: Persistent-disease Graves' patients showed less TCR diversity than new cases.

To make TCR beta libraries, researchers used iRepertoire HTBI primers and Arm-PCR of CDR3 regions. TCRdb re-called the multiplex PCR reads through MiXCR, storing one row per CDR3 protein. The sample includes more than 300,000 distinct CDR3 sequences, less than 20% of them seen just once. The sample's time point: newly diagnosed GD, antithyroid drugs for less than 3 months. Following extraction of RNA from PBMCs, that RNA was used to make the TCR library. V lost 1 base, J lost 1 base, and 23 bases lay in between. Germline lookup yields CDR1 DFQATT and CDR2 SNEGSKA (reference sequence). The CDR3 length is 18 residues.

This chain joins TRBV20-1 and TRBJ2-7, with D perhaps matching TRBD1 (6 bases). This receptor was identified in a female donor with Graves disease. This specimen was peripheral blood mononuclear cells (PBMCs), taken at new diagnosis, from a patient treated with antithyroid drugs. CDR3 amino acids: CSARATGTPRRGSYEQYF. The CDR3 DNA reads as TGCAGTGCTAGAGCCACCGGGACACCCCGGAGAGGATCCTACGAGCAGTACTTC.